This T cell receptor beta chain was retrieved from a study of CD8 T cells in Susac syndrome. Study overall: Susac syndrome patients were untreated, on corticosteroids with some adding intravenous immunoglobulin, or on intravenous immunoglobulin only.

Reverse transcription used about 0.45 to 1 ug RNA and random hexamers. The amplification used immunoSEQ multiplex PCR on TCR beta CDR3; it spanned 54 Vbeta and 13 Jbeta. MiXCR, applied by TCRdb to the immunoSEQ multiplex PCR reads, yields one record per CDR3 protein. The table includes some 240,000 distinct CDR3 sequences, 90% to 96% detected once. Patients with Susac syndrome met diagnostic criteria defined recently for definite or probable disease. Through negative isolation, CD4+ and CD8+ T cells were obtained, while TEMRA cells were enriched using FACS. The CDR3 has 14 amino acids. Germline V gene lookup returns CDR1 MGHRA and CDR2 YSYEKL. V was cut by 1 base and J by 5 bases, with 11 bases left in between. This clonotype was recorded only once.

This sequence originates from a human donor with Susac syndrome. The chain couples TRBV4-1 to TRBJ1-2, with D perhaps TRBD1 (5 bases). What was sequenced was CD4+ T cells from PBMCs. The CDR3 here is CASSQVWGEYGYTF. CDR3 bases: TGCGCCAGCAGCCAAGTGTGGGGGGAATATGGCTACACCTTC.